This T cell receptor beta chain was captured by sequencing in a study of T cell repertoires in cytomegalovirus infection. Study-level background: Public TCR beta signatures marked donors with CMV infection and the matching HLA.

Per the germline V gene, CDR1 is SGHNT and CDR2 is YENEEA. The CDR3 loop spans 16 amino acids. Between the trimmed V and J ends, which lost 5 bases and 4 bases, there was a span of 20 bases. Study observations and caveats: Identification of carriers of CMV plus the relevant HLA was performed using cumulative public TCR beta family frequency. The study found HLA-C-restricted CMV-specific TCR beta clonotypes dominating the ex vivo response.

TCRdb fed the reads into MiXCR, producing one record per CDR3 protein. The profile shows over 100,000 distinct CDR3 sequences, roughly 9.1% of them singletons. This clonotype was recorded many times. The antigen remains unidentified. The sequence was collected from a human donor in good health (CMV status not recorded). Some clones in this sample may be carry-over from other donors' samples. The sequencing input was PBMCs, sequenced either directly or after in vitro stimulation (not recorded which). This chain joins TRBV11-3 and TRBJ2-5; D is perhaps TRBD1 or TRBD2 (5 bases each). The CDR3 is CASSKSGGSGTETQYF. The CDR3 DNA reads TGTGCCAGCAGCAAAAGTGGTGGCAGTGGGACAGAGACCCAGTACTTC.